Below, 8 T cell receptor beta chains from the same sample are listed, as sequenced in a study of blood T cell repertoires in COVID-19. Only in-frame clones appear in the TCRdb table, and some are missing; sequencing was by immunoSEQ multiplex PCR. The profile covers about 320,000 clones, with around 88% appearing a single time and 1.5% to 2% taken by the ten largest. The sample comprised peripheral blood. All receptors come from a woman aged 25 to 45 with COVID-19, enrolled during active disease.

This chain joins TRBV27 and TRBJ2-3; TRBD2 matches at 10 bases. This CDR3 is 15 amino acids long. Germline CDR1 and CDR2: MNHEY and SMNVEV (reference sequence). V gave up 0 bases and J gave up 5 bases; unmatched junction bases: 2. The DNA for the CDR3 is TGTGCCAGCAGTTTATCTAGCGGGGGGCAAGATACGCAGTATTTT. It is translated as CASSLSSGGQDTQYF.

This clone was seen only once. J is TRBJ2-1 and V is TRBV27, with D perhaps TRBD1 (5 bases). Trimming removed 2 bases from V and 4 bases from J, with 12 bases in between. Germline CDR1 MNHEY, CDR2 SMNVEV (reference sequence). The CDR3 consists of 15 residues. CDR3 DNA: TGTGCCAGCAGTTTAGTCCAGGGTCGGTACAATGAGCAGTTCTTC. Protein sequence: CASSLVQGRYNEQFF.

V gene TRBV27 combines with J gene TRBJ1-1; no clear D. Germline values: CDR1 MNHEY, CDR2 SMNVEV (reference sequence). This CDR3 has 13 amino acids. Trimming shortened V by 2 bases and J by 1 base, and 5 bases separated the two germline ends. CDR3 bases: TGTGCCAGCAGTTTAGTCGGGAACACTGAAGCTTTCTTT. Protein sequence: CASSLVGNTEAFF.

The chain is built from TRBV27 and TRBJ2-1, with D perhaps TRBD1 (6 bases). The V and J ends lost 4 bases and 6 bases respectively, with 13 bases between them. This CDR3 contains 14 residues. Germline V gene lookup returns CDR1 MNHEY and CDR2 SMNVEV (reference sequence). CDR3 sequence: CASSSLRGSNEQFF. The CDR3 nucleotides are TGTGCCAGCAGTTCACTTAGGGGGAGCAATGAGCAGTTCTTC.

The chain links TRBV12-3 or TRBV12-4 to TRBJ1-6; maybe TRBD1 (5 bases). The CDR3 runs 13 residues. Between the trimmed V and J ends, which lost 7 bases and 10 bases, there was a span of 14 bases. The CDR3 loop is CASTSQDRSPLHF. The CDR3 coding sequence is TGTGCCAGCACGTCACAGGACCGATCACCCCTCCACTTT.

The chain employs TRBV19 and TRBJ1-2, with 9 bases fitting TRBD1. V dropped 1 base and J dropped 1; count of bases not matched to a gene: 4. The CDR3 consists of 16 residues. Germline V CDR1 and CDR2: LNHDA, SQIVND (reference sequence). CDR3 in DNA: TGTGCCAGTAGTATAGCAGGGACAGGGTATAACTATGGCTACACCTTC. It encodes CASSIAGTGYNYGYTF.

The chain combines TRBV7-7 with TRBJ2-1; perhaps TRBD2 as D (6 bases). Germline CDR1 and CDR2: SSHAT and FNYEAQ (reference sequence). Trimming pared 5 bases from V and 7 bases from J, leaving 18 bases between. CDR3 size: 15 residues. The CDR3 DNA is TGTGCCAGCAGCCCCTTGGGGGGACGAAAAAATGAGCAGTTCTTC. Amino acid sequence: CASSPLGGRKNEQFF.

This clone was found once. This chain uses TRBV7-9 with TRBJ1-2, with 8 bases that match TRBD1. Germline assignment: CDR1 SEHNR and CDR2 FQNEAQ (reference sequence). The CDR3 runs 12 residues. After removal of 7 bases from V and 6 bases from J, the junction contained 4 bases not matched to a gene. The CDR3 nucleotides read TGTGCCAGCACGGACAGGGACAATGGCTACACCTTC. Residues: CASTDRDNGYTF.